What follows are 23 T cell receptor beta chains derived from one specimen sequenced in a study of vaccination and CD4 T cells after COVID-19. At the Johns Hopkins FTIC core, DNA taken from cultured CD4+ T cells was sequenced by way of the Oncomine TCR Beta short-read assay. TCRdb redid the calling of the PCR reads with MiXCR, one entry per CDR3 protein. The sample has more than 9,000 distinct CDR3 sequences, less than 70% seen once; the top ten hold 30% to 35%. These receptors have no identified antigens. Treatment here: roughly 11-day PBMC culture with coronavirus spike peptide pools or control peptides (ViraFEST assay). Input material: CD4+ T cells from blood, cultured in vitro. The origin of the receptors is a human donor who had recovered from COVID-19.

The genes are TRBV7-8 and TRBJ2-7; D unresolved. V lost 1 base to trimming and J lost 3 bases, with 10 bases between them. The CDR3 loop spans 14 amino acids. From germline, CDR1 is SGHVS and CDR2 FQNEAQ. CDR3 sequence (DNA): TGTGCCAGCAGCTTAGGGTACTCCCACTACGAGCAGTACTTC. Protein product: CASSLGYSHYEQYF.

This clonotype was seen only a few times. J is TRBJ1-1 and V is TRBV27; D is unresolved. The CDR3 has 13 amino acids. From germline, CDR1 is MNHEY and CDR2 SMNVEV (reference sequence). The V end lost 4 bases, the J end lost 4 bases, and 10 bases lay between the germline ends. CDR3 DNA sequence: TGTGCCAGCAGTTCCCGTTTCGGCACTGAAGCTTTCTTT. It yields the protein CASSSRFGTEAFF.

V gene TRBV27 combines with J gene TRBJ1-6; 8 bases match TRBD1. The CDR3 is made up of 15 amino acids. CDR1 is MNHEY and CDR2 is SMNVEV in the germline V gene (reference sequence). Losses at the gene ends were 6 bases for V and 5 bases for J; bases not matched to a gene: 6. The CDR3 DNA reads TGTGCCAGCAGGCCGGACAGGGTGAATAATTCACCCCTCCACTTT. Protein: CASRPDRVNNSPLHF.

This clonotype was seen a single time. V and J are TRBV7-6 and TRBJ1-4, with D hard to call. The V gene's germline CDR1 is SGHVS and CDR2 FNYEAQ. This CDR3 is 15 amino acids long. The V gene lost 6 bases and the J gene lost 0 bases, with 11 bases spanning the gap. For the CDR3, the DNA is TGTGCCAGCAGTCCAGCAGCGGCAACTAATGAAAAACTGTTTTTT. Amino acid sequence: CASSPAAATNEKLFF.

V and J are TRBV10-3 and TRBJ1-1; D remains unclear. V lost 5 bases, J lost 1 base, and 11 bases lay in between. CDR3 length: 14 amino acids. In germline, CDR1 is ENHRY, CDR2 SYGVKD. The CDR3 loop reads CAISRAVKNTEAFF. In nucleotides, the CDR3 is TGTGCCATCAGTAGGGCAGTAAAGAACACTGAAGCTTTCTTT.

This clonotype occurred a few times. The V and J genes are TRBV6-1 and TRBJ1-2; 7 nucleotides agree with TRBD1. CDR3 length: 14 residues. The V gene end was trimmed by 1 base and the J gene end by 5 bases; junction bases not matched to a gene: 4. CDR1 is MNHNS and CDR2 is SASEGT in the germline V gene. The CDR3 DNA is TGTGCCAGCAGTGAAGGGACAGGTTCATATGGCTACACCTTC. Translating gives CASSEGTGSYGYTF.

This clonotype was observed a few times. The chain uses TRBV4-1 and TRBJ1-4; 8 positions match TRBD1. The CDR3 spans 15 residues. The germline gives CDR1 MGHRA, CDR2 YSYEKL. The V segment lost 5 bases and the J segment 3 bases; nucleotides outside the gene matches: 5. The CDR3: CASSSQGASNEKLFF. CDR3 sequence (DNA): TGCGCCAGCAGCAGTCAGGGGGCCTCTAATGAAAAACTGTTTTTT.

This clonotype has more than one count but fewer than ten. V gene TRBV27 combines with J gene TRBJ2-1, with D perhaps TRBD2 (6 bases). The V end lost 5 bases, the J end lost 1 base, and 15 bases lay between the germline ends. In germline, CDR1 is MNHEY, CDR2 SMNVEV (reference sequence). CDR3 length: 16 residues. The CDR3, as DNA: TGTGCCAGCAGTGGGGGGACCCTAGCGTCCTACAATGAGCAGTTCTTC. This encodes CASSGGTLASYNEQFF.

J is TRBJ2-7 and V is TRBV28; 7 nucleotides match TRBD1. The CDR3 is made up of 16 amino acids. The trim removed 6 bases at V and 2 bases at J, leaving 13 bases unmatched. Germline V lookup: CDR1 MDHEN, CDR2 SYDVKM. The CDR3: CASSLGTALLTYEQYF. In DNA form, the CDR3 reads TGTGCCAGCAGCTTGGGGACAGCCCTCTTAACCTACGAGCAGTACTTC.

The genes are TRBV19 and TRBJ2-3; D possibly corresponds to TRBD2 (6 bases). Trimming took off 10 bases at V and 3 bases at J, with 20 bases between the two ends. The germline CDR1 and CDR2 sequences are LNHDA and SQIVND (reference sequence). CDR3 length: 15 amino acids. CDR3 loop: CATKRSGLGTDTQYF. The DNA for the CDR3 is TGTGCCACCAAACGGAGCGGGCTTGGGACAGATACGCAGTATTTT.

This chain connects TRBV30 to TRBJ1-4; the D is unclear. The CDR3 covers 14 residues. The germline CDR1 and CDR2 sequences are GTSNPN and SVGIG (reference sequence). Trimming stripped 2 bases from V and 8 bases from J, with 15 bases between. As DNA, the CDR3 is TGTGCCTGGAGTCGGACGGATTTGGGGGAAAAACTGTTTTTT. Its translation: CAWSRTDLGEKLFF.

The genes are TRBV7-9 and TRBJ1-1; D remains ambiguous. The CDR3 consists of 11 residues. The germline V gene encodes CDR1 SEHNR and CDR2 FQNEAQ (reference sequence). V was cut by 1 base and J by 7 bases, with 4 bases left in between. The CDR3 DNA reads TGTGCCAGCAGCTTAGAGGGTGAAGCTTTCTTT. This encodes CASSLEGEAFF.

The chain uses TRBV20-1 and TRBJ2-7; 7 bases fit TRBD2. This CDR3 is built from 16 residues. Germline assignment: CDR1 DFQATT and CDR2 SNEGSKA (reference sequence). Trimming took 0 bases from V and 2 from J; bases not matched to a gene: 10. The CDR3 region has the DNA TGCAGTGCTAGAGATCTCAGGAGCGGGGACCCCTACGAGCAGTACTTC. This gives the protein CSARDLRSGDPYEQYF.

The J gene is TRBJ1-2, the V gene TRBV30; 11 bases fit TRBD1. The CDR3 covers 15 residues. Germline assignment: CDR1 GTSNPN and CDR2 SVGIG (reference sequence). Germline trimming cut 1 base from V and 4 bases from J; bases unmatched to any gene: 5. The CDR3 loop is CAWSAWDRGSYGYTF. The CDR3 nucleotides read TGTGCCTGGAGTGCCTGGGACAGGGGGTCCTATGGCTACACCTTC.

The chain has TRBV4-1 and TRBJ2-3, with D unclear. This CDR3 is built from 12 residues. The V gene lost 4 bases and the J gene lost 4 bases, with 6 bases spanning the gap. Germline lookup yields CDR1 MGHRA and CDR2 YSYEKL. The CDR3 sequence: CASSRIADTQYF. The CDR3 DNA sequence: TGCGCCAGCAGCCGCATAGCAGATACGCAGTATTTT.

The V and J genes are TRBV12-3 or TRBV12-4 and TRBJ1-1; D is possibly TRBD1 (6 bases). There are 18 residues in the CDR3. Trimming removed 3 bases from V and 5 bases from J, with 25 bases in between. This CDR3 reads CASSLRGVEGGGETEAFF. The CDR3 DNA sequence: TGTGCCAGCAGTTTGAGGGGGGTTGAGGGCGGAGGAGAAACTGAAGCTTTCTTT.

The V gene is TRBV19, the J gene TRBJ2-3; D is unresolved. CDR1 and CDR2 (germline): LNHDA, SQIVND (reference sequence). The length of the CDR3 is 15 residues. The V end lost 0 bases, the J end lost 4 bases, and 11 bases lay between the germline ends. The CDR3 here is CASSIDLGSADTQYF. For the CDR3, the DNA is TGTGCCAGTAGTATAGATCTCGGGTCCGCAGATACGCAGTATTTT.

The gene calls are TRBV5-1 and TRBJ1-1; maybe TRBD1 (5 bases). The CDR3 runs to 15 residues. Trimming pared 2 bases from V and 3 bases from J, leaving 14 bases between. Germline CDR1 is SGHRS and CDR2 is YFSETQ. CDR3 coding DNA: TGCGCCAGCAGCTTCATCCAGGGAGGGTACACTGAAGCTTTCTTT. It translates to CASSFIQGGYTEAFF.

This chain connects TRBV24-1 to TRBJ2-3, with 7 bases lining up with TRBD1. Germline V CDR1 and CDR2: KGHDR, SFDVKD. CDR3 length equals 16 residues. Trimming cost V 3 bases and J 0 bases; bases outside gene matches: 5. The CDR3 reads CATSDTTGPSTDTQYF. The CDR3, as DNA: TGTGCCACCAGTGATACGACAGGGCCCAGCACAGATACGCAGTATTTT.

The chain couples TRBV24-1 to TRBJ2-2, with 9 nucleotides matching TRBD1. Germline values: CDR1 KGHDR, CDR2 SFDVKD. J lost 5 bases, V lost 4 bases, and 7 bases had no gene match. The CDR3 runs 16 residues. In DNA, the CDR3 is TGTGCCACCAGTGACCCGGGACAGGGAAGGACCGGGGAGCTGTTTTTT. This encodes CATSDPGQGRTGELFF.

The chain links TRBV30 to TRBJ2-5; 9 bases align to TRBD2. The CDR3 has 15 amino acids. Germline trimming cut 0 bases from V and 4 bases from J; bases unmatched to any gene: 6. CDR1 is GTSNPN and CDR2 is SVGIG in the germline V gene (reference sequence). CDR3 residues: CAWSVPTSGGETQYF. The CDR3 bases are TGTGCCTGGAGTGTACCGACTAGCGGTGGAGAGACCCAGTACTTC.

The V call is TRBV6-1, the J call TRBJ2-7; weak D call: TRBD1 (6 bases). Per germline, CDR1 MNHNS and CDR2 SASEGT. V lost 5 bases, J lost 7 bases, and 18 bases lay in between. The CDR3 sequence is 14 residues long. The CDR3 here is CASSPSRDIGEQYF. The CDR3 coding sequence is TGTGCCAGCAGTCCGTCCCGGGACATTGGGGAGCAGTACTTC.

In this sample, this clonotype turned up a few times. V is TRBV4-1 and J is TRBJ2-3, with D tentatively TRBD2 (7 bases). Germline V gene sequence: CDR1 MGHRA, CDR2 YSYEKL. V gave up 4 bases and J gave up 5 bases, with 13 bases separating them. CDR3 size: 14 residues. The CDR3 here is CASSPSGGLDTQYF. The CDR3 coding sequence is TGCGCCAGCAGCCCTTCGGGGGGCCTAGATACGCAGTATTTT.